This passage covers 6 T cell receptor beta chains from one sample sequenced in a study of cytomegalovirus exposure and HLA in healthy donors. PCR used 60 Vbeta primers and 13 Jbeta primers. The protocol was immunoSEQ multiplex PCR, while the TCRdb copy is restricted to in-frame clones and leaves out a portion. The sample includes around 190,000 clones, 80% to 90% of them seen just once. The sample was PBMCs. The receptors come from a man aged 35-49 years in good health and CMV-seropositive.

This chain connects TRBV5-1 to TRBJ2-1; 13 nucleotides agree with TRBD2. Germline V CDR1 and CDR2: SGHRS, YFSETQ. The CDR3 extends over 18 amino acids. V shed 5 bases and J 5 bases; nucleotides not matched to a gene: 13. DNA for the CDR3: TGCGCCAGCAGTGGACTAGCGGGAGCCCTTGGTATGGACAATGAGCAGTTCTTC. Amino acid sequence: CASSGLAGALGMDNEQFF.

V gene TRBV6-1 combines with J gene TRBJ2-3; D ambiguous. The CDR3 is 13 amino acids. Trimming pared 1 base from V and 11 bases from J, leaving 13 bases between. The germline V gene encodes CDR1 MNHNS and CDR2 SASEGT. CDR3 nucleotides: TGTGCCAGCAGTGAAGATGTTAGAAATAGGCAGTATTTT. The encoded protein is CASSEDVRNRQYF.

The rearrangement links TRBV9 to TRBJ2-1, with 8 bases matching TRBD2. V shed 0 bases, J shed 4 bases, and the junction held 3 bases outside the gene matches. This CDR3 region has 15 residues. From germline, CDR1 is SGDLS and CDR2 YYNGEE. The CDR3 DNA reads as TGTGCCAGCAGCGTAGCAGCGGGAGTGTACAATGAGCAGTTCTTC. Encoded protein: CASSVAAGVYNEQFF.

The chain joins TRBV18 to TRBJ1-1, with D maybe TRBD1 (6 bases). Germline V CDR1 and CDR2: KGHSH, LQKENI. The CDR3 is 13 amino acids. The V end was cut by 2 bases, the J end by 7 bases, with 11 bases between. The CDR3 loop reads CASSPGGTHEAFF. The CDR3, as DNA: TGTGCCAGCTCACCAGGGGGCACCCATGAAGCTTTCTTT. The whole variable domain, remainder taken from reference TRBV18 and TRBJ1-1, is NAGVMQNPRHLVRRRGQEARLRCSPMKGHSHVYWYRQLPEEGLKFMVYLQKENIIDESGMPKERFSAEFPKEGPSILRIQQVVRGDSAAYFCASSPGGTHEAFFGQGTRLTVV.

This chain uses TRBV14 with TRBJ2-7; 7 bases line up with TRBD1. Trimming cost V 3 bases and J 3 bases; bases outside gene matches: 2. This CDR3 comprises 13 residues. Germline lookup yields CDR1 SGHDN and CDR2 FVKESK. The CDR3 nucleotides read TGTGCCAGCAGCCAGGGACAGATCTACGAGCAGTACTTC. This gives the protein CASSQGQIYEQYF.

The CDR3 DNA sequence: TGTGCCAGCAGTGGGGACCGAGGGGGACACCAGCCCCAGCATTTT. This codes for CASSGDRGGHQPQHF. The rearrangement links TRBV25-1 to TRBJ1-5; the D gene is possibly TRBD1 (6 bases). Germline values: CDR1 MGHDK, CDR2 SYGVNS. The CDR3 spans 15 residues. The ends were cut back, 4 bases at V and 7 bases at J, with 17 bases in the middle. Using reference TRBV25-1 and TRBJ1-5 for the parts outside the CDR3, the full variable domain is EADIYQTPRYLVIGTGKKITLECSQTMGHDKMYWYQQDPGMELHLIHYSYGVNSTEKGDLSSESTVSRIRTEHFPLTLESARPSHTSQYLCASSGDRGGHQPQHFGDGTRLSIL.